This TCR beta chain was captured in a study of cytomegalovirus exposure and HLA in healthy donors. The PCR had 60 Vbeta and 13 Jbeta primers. The method was immunoSEQ multiplex PCR; TCRdb's version includes in-frame clones alone and lacks a portion of them. This sample yields about 95,000 clones, of which about 81% are seen a single time; approximately 4% belongs to the top ten. CDR1 and CDR2 (germline): SQVTM, ANQGSEA. V gave up 4 bases and J gave up 4 bases; unmatched junction bases: 4. This CDR3 is built from 14 residues. The sequencing input was PBMCs. The TCR comes from a woman aged 40-49 years in good health and CMV-seropositive. The V call is TRBV29-1, the J call TRBJ2-3; 11 bases are shared with TRBD2. CDR3 nucleotide sequence: TGCAGCGTTGGGCTAGCGGGAGGTTCAGATACGCAGTATTTT. This translates into CSVGLAGGSDTQYF.